Shown below are 2 T cell receptor beta chains from a single sample sequenced in a study of regulatory and conventional T cells in RAG deficiency. Assay: immunoSEQ multiplex PCR; the TCRdb copy retains only in-frame clones and omits some. The sample has roughly 45,000 clones, over 80% seen once. Conventional CD4+ T cells were sorted from blood as CD25-low CD127-high cells. These same data were also listed under a study on regulatory T cells. That investigation notes: The PCR used 52 TRBV and 13 TRBJ primers.

The sample consisted of CD4+ effector T cells sorted from blood. The source is a human donor in good health.

The chain couples TRBV12-5 to TRBJ1-1, with D unresolved. The ends were cut back, 3 bases at V and 3 bases at J, with 11 bases in the middle. The CDR3 has 14 residues. Germline V lookup: CDR1 LGHNT, CDR2 FRNRAP. CDR3 sequence reads: CASGFLVADTEAFF. The CDR3 DNA sequence: TGTGCTAGTGGTTTCTTGGTGGCGGACACTGAAGCTTTCTTT.

This chain connects TRBV2 to TRBJ1-5; D might be TRBD1 (6 bases). Germline CDR1 and CDR2: SNHLY and FYNNEI. V was cut by 8 bases and J by 6 bases, with 17 bases left in between. The CDR3 is 14 residues long. The CDR3 spells CASWGARASQPQHF. DNA of the CDR3: TGTGCCAGCTGGGGGGCCAGGGCAAGTCAGCCCCAGCATTTT.